These 9 T cell receptor beta chains were all obtained from the same sample, sequenced in a study of blood T cell repertoires in COVID-19. Repertoires were generated with immunoSEQ multiplex PCR, while TCRdb's copy carries only in-frame clones and drops some. Of approximately 160,000 clones in the sample, around 83% were seen once. The sequenced material came from peripheral blood. These receptors were collected from a man aged 50 to 59 with active or convalescent COVID-19.

In regard to this clone: A much larger clonotype is one base distant, so this may be a read error. The chain links TRBV11-2 to TRBJ2-1, with 8 bases lining up with TRBD2. Germline CDR1 and CDR2: SGHAT and FQNNGV. This CDR3 is built from 17 residues. V shed 4 bases and J 4 bases; nucleotides not matched to a gene: 12. The DNA of the CDR3 is TGTGCCAGCAGCTGGGGGGCGGGCGGGGGGCGGTACAATGAGCAGTTCTTC. Protein product: CASSWGAGGGRYNEQFF.

This chain joins TRBV24-1 and TRBJ2-7, with D possibly being TRBD1 (6 bases). Germline lookup yields CDR1 KGHDR and CDR2 SFDVKD. The CDR3 has 16 residues. Trimming removed 5 bases from V and 8 bases from J, with 24 bases in between. CDR3 nucleotide sequence: TGTGCCACCAGTGCGTCCACCGGGACATCGGGGTTCCAGCAGTACTTC. It encodes CATSASTGTSGFQQYF.

This chain uses TRBV9 with TRBJ1-3, with D perhaps TRBD1 (5 bases). Per the germline V gene, CDR1 is SGDLS and CDR2 is YYNGEE. This CDR3 has 16 residues. The germline V and J ends were trimmed by 0 bases and 2 bases, with 12 bases remaining between them. The CDR3 DNA sequence: TGTGCCAGCAGCGTAGCGCCGGGGGGACCTGGAAACACCATATATTTT. Translated, it gives CASSVAPGGPGNTIYF.

This CDR3 reads CASGSFVGTRRSNTYNEQFF. DNA of the CDR3: TGTGCCAGCGGCTCCTTCGTCGGGACACGGAGATCCAACACCTACAATGAGCAGTTCTTC. The rearrangement links TRBV6-6 to TRBJ2-1, with TRBD1 as a possible D gene (6 bases). This CDR3 comprises 20 residues. V lost 8 bases and J 2 bases, leaving 31 bases between the germline ends. Germline-derived CDR1 and CDR2 are MNHNY and SVGAGI (reference sequence).

The V gene is TRBV19, the J gene TRBJ1-5, with D possibly being TRBD1 (6 bases). V shed 3 bases and J shed 5 bases, with 23 bases lying between them. Germline V gene data show CDR1 as LNHDA and CDR2 as SQIVND (reference sequence). The CDR3 loop spans 18 amino acids. The CDR3 DNA reads as TGTGCCAGTAGTATTATAGATAGGGGACACAATCGGGATCAGCCCCAGCATTTT. It codes for CASSIIDRGHNRDQPQHF.

The rearrangement joins TRBV19 to TRBJ1-5, with 11 bases identical to TRBD1. The CDR3 is made up of 17 amino acids. The germline V gene has CDR1 LNHDA and CDR2 SQIVND (reference sequence). Losses at the gene ends were 4 bases for V and 4 bases for J; bases not matched to a gene: 9. CDR3: CASSRRTGGAGNQPQHF. The CDR3 DNA reads TGTGCCAGTAGTAGACGGACAGGGGGCGCGGGGAATCAGCCCCAGCATTTT.

V usage is TRBV7-2 and J usage is TRBJ2-1, with TRBD2 matching over 10 bases. From germline, CDR1 is SGHTA and CDR2 FQGNSA. Trimming took 5 bases from V and 3 from J; bases not matched to a gene: 4. The CDR3 runs to 15 residues. In nucleotides, the CDR3 is TGTGCCAGCAGCGCTAGCGGGGGCTTCTACAATGAGCAGTTCTTC. Translated, it gives CASSASGGFYNEQFF. The full variable domain, in which reference TRBV7-2 and TRBJ2-1 provide the parts outside the CDR3, is GAGVSQSPSNKVTEKGKDVELRCDPISGHTALYWYRQSLGQGLEFLIYFQGNSAPDKSGLPSDRFSAERTGGSVSTLTIQRTQQEDSAVYLCASSASGGFYNEQFFGPGTRLTVL.

The chain employs TRBV9 and TRBJ1-2, with TRBD1 matching 8 bases. Germline V gene sequence: CDR1 SGDLS, CDR2 YYNGEE. Trimming removed 3 bases from V and 7 bases from J; junction bases left unmatched: 5. This CDR3 has 13 amino acids. In DNA form, the CDR3 reads TGTGCCAGCAGCGGACAGGGGACGGGTGGCTACACCTTC. Its translation: CASSGQGTGGYTF.

The genes are TRBV10-3 and TRBJ2-3; 8 bases fit TRBD2. Germline CDR1 ENHRY, CDR2 SYGVKD. The V segment lost 7 bases and the J segment 4 bases; nucleotides outside the gene matches: 7. The CDR3 has 14 residues. The CDR3 is CAITPGLDSDTQYF. CDR3 in DNA: TGTGCCATCACCCCGGGACTAGATTCAGATACGCAGTATTTT.